The sequence of this T cell receptor (beta chain) was determined in a study of T cell repertoires in cytomegalovirus infection. Overall study results and limits: Frequencies of public TCR beta families were cumulated, and this identified carriers of CMV plus the relevant HLA. Dominant in the ex vivo response were TCR beta clonotypes restricted by HLA-C and specific for CMV.

V gave up 4 bases and J gave up 4 bases, with 20 bases separating them. In germline, CDR1 is SGHVS, CDR2 FQNEAQ. The CDR3 runs to 17 residues. There are a few counts of this clonotype. Antigen specificity is unknown. TCRdb itself ran the reads through MiXCR, one entry per CDR3 protein. The sample includes roughly 500,000 distinct CDR3 sequences, roughly 34% of them seen just once. The sequence came from a human donor in good health (CMV status not recorded). Some clones in this sample may be carry-over from other donors' samples. The chain links TRBV7-8 to TRBJ1-5; D perhaps matches TRBD1 (5 bases). Sequenced here: cultured PBMCs, sampled from culture after CMV antigen stimulation. CDR3 region: CASSSLPRAGPNQPQHF. For the CDR3, the DNA is TGTGCCAGCAGCTCCCTCCCCAGGGCAGGGCCAAATCAGCCCCAGCATTTT.